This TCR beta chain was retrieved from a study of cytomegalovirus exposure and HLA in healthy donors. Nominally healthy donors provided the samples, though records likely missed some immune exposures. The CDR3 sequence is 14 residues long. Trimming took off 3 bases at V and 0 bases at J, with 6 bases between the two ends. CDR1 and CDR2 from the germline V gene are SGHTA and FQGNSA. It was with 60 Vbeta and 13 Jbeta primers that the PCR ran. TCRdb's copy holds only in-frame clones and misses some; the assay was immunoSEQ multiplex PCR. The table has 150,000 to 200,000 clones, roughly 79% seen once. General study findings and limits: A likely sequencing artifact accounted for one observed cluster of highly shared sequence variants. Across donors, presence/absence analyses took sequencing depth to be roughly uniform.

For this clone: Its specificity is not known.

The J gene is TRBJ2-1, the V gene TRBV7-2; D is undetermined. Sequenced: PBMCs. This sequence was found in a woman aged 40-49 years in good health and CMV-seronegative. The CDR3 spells CASSLGNSYNEQFF. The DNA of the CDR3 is TGTGCCAGCAGCTTGGGCAACTCCTACAATGAGCAGTTCTTC.